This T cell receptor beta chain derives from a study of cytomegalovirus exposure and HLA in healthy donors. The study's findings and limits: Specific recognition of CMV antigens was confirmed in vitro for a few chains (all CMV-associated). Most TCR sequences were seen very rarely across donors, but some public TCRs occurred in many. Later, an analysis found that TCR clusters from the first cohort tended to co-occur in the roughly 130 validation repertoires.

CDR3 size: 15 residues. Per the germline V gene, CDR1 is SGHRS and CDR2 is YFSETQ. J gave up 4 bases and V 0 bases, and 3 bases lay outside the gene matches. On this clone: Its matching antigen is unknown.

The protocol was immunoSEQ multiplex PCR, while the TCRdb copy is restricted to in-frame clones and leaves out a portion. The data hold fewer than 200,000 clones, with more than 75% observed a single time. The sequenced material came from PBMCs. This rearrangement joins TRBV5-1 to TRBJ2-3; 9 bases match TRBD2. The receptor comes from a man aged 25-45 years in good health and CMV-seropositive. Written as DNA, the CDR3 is TGCGCCAGCAGCTTGGAGTGGACTAGCGCAGATACGCAGTATTTT. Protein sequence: CASSLEWTSADTQYF.